Included here is one T cell receptor (beta chain) sequence, with context. The PCR contained 60 Vbeta and 13 Jbeta primers. Clones were read by immunoSEQ multiplex PCR, and TCRdb kept only the in-frame ones, dropping some. Of 150,000 to 200,000 clones in the sample, 82% were seen once. The CDR3 is 15 residues long. CDR1 is KGHSH and CDR2 is LQKENI in the germline V gene. V lost 7 bases and J lost 4; bases outside the gene matches: 9. The source of the sample is a study of cytomegalovirus exposure and HLA in healthy donors. This chain joins TRBV18 and TRBJ2-1; 8 bases align to TRBD2. The receptor was isolated from a woman aged 45-60 years in good health and CMV-seropositive. The sample comprised PBMCs. The CDR3 sequence is CASFFIAGSYNEQFF. CDR3 DNA: TGTGCCAGCTTTTTCATAGCGGGAAGTTACAATGAGCAGTTCTTC.